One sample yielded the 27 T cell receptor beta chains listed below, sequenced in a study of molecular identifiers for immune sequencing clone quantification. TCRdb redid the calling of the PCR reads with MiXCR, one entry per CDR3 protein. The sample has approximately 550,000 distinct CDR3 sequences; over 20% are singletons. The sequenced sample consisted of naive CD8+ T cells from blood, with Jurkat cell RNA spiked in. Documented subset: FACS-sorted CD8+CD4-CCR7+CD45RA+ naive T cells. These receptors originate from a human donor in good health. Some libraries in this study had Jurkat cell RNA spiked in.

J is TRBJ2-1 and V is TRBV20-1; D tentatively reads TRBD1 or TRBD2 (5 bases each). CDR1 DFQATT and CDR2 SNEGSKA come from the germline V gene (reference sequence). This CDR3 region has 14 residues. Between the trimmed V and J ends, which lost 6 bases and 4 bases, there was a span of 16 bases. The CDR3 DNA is TGCAGTGCATCTACTACAGAGGGGTACAATGAGCAGTTCTTC. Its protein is CSASTTEGYNEQFF.

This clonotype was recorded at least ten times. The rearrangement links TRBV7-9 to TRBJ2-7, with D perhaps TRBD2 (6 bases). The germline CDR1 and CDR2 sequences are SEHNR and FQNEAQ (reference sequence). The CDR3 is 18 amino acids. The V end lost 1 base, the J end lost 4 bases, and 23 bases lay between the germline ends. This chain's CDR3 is CASSLVISGGPLMYEQYF. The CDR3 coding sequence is TGTGCCAGCAGCTTAGTTATTAGCGGAGGGCCCTTGATGTACGAGCAGTACTTC. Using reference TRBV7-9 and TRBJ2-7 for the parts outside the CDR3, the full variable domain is DTGVSQNPRHKITKRGQNVTFRCDPISEHNRLYWYRQTLGQGPEFLTYFQNEAQLEKSRLLSDRFSAERPKGSFSTLEIQRTEQGDSAMYLCASSLVISGGPLMYEQYFGPGTRLTVT.

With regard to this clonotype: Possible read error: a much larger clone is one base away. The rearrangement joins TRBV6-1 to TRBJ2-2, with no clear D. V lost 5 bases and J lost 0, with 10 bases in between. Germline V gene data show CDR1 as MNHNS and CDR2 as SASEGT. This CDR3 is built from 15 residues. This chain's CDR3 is CASSIHTANTGELFF. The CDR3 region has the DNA TGTGCCAGCAGTATACATACCGCGAACACCGGGGAGCTGTTTTTT.

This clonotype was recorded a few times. CDR3 sequence (DNA): TGTGCCAGCAGCTTAGTGAAAGGTTGGGCTAGCGGGGCGCCGACAGATACGCAGTATTTT. It encodes CASSLVKGWASGAPTDTQYF. The chain carries TRBV7-9 and TRBJ2-3; TRBD2 matches 9 bases. V trimming: 1 base; J trimming: 3 bases; junction bases outside the gene matches: 17. Germline V gene sequence: CDR1 SEHNR, CDR2 FQNEAQ (reference sequence). The CDR3 covers 20 residues.

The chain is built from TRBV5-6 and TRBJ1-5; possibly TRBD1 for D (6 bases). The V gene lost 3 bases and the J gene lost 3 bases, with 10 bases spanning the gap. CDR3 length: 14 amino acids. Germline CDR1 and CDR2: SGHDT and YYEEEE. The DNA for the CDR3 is TGTGCCAGCAGCTGGGGACAACTCAATCAGCCCCAGCATTTT. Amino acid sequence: CASSWGQLNQPQHF.

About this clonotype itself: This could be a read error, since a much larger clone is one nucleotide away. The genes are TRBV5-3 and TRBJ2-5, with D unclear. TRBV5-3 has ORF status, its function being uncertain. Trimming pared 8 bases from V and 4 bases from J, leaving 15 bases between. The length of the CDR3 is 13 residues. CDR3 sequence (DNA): TGTGCCAGCGGCCCCAACAGAGGAGAGACCCAGTACTTC. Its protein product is CASGPNRGETQYF.

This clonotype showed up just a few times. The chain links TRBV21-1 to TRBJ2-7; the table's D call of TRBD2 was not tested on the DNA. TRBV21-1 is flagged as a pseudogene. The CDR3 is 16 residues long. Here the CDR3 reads CASSKERTAGDYEQYF. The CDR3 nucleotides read TGTGCCAGCAGCAAAGAGAGGACAGCAGGAGATTACGAGCAGTACTTC.

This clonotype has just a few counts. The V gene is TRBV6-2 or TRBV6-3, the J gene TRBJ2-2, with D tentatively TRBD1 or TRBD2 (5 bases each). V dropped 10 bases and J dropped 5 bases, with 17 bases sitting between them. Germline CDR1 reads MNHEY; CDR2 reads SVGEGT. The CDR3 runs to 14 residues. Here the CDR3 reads CATSGDRGTGELFF. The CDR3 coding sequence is TGTGCCACGAGTGGGGACCGAGGGACCGGGGAGCTGTTTTTT.

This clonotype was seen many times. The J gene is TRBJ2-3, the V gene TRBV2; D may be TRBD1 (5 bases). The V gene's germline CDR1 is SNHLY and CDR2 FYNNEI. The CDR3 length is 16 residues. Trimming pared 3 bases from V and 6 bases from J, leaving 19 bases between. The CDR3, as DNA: TGTGCCAGCAGTGATTCTTGGGGCCGTTCCTTGGATACGCAGTATTTT. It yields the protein CASSDSWGRSLDTQYF.

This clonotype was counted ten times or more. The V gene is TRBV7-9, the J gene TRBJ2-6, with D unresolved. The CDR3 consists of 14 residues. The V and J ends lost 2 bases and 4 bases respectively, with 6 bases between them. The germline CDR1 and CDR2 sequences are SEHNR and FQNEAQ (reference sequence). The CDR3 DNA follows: TGTGCCAGCAGCTTATCGTGGGGGGCCAACGTCCTGACTTTC. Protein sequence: CASSLSWGANVLTF.

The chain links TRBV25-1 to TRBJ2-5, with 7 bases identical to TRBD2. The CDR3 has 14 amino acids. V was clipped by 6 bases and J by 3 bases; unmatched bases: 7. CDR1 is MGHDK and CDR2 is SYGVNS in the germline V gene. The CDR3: CASRQAGVKETQYF. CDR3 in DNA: TGTGCCAGCAGACAGGCGGGAGTTAAAGAGACCCAGTACTTC.

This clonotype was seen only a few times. The CDR3 is CASHSWGGGTEAFF. CDR3 in DNA: TGTGCCAGTCATTCATGGGGCGGGGGCACTGAAGCTTTCTTT. J is TRBJ1-1 and V is TRBV5-6, with D possibly being TRBD1 (5 bases). The germline V gene encodes CDR1 SGHDT and CDR2 YYEEEE. Trimming removed 8 bases from V and 4 bases from J, with 18 bases in between. CDR3 size: 14 residues.

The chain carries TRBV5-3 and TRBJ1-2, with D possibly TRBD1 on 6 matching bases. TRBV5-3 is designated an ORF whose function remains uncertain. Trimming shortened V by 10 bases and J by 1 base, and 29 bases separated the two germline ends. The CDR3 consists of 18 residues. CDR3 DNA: TGTGCCGGCAGCTTTTCTAGGACAGTCCCGACTTATAACTATGGCTACACCTTC. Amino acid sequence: CAGSFSRTVPTYNYGYTF.

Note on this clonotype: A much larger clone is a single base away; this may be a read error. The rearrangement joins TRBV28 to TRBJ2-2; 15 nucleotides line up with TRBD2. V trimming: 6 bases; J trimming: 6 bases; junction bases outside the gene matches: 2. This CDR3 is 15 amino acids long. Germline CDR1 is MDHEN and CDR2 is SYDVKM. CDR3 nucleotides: TGTGCCAGCAGAGGACTAGCGGGAGGGTCCGGGGAGCTGTTTTTT. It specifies CASRGLAGGSGELFF.

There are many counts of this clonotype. CDR3 coding DNA: TGTGCCAGCAGCCAAGGGTGGGCCTACGAGCAGTACTTC. Its protein is CASSQGWAYEQYF. J is TRBJ2-7 and V is TRBV4-2; D unclear. The CDR3 is made up of 13 amino acids. V lost 1 base to trimming and J lost 2 bases, with 6 bases between them. Per germline, CDR1 LGHNA and CDR2 YNFKEQ.

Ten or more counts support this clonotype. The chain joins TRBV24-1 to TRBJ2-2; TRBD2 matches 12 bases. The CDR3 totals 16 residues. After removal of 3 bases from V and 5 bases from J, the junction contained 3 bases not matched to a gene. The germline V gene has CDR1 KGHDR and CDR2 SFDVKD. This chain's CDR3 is CATSDPTSGGTGELFF. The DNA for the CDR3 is TGTGCCACCAGTGATCCAACTAGCGGGGGGACCGGGGAGCTGTTTTTT.

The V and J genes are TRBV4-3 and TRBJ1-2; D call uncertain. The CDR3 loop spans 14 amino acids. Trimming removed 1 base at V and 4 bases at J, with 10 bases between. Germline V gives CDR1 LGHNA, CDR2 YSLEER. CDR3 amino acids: CASSQARAGYGYTF. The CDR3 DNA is TGCGCCAGCAGCCAAGCCCGGGCCGGCTATGGCTACACCTTC.

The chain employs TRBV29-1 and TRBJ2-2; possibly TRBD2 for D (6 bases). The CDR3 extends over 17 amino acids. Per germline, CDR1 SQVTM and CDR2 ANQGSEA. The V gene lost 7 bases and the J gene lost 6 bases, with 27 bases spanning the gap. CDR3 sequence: CSATPSDTRGGPGELFF. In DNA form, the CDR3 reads TGCAGCGCGACGCCCTCTGACACGCGGGGTGGACCCGGGGAGCTGTTTTTT.

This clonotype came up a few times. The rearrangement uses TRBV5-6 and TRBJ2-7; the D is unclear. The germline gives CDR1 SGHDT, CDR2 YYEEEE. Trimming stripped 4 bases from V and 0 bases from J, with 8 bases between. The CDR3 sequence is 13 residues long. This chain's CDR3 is CASSMRYSYEQYF. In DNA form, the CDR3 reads TGTGCCAGCAGCATGCGGTACTCCTACGAGCAGTACTTC. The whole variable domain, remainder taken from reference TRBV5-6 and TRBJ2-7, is DAGVTQSPTHLIKTRGQQVTLRCSPKSGHDTVSWYQQALGQGPQFIFQYYEEEERQRGNFPDRFSGHQFPNYSSELNVNALLLGDSALYLCASSMRYSYEQYFGPGTRLTVT.

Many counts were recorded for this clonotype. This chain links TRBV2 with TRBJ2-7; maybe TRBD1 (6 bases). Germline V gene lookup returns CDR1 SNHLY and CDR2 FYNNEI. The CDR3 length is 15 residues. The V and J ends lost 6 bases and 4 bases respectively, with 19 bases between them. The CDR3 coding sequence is TGTGCCAGCAGACTCCCCGACAGGTTGTGGTACGAGCAGTACTTC. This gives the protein CASRLPDRLWYEQYF.

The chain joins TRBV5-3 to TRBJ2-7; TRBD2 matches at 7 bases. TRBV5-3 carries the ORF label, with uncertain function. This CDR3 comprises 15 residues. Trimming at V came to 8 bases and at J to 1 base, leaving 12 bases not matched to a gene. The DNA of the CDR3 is TGTGCCAGCATCTTGGCCTTCGGGGGGTCCTACGAGCAGTACTTC. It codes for CASILAFGGSYEQYF.

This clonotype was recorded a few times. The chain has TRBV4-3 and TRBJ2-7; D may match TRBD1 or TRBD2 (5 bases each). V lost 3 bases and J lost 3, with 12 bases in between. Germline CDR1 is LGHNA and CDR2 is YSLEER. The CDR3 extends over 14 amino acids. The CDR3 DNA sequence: TGCGCCAGCAGCCACGGGACCGCCGACTACGAGCAGTACTTC. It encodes CASSHGTADYEQYF.

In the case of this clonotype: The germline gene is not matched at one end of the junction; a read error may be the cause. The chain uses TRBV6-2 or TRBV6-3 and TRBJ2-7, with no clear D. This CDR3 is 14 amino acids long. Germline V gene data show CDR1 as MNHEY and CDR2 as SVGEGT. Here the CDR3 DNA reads TGTGCCGGCAGTTACGACACAAGCTCCTACGAGCAGTACTTC. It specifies CAGSYDTSSYEQYF.

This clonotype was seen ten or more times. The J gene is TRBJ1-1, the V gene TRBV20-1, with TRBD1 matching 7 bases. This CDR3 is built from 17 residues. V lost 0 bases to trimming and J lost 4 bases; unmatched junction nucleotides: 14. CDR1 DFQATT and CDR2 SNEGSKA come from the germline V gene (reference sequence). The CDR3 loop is CSARETGTAHSGTEAFF. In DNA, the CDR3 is TGCAGTGCTAGAGAAACCGGGACAGCACATTCCGGCACTGAAGCTTTCTTT.

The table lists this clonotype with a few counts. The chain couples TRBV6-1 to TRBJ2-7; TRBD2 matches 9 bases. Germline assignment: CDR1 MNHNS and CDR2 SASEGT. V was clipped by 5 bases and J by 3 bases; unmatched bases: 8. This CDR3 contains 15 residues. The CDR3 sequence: CASSRASGAYYEQYF. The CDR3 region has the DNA TGTGCCAGCAGTAGAGCTAGCGGGGCCTACTACGAGCAGTACTTC.

This CDR3 is CASSLGRETYNEQFF. The DNA for the CDR3 is TGTGCCAGCAGCTTGGGGCGGGAGACCTACAATGAGCAGTTCTTC. V gene TRBV5-4 combines with J gene TRBJ2-1; 7 bases agree with TRBD2. The CDR3 runs 15 residues. With V trimmed by 0 bases and J by 2 bases, 2 bases remained unmatched. Per germline, CDR1 SGHNT and CDR2 YYREEE (reference sequence).

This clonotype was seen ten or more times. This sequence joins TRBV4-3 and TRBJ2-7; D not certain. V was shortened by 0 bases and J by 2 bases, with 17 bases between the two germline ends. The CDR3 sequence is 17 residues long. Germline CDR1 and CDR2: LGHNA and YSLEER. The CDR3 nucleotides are TGCGCCAGCAGCCAAGATTGGGCAGCCGTCATAACCTACGAGCAGTACTTC. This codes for CASSQDWAAVITYEQYF.